A single sample gave rise to the 18 T cell receptor beta chains below, sequenced in a study of blood T cell repertoires in COVID-19. The repertoire was sequenced with immunoSEQ multiplex PCR; TCRdb's copy has only in-frame clones and lacks some. The sample records over 85,000 clones, approximately 80% being singletons. Sequencing input: peripheral blood. The source is a man aged 55 to 70 with active or convalescent COVID-19.

The chain employs TRBV28 and TRBJ2-3, with 9 nucleotides matching TRBD2. V shed 8 bases and J 7 bases; nucleotides not matched to a gene: 16. This CDR3 is built from 16 residues. CDR1 MDHEN and CDR2 SYDVKM come from the germline V gene. The CDR3 nucleotides read TGTGCCAGCCAACCACCAATTAGCGGGAGCAAATATACGCAGTATTTT. Its translation: CASQPPISGSKYTQYF. The variable domain in full, with the rest retrieved from reference TRBV28 and TRBJ2-3, is DVKVTQSSRYLVKRTGEKVFLECVQDMDHENMFWYRQDPGLGLRLIYFSYDVKMKEKGDIPEGYSVSREKKERFSLILESASTNQTSMYLCASQPPISGSKYTQYFGPGTRLTVL.

This sequence joins TRBV4-1 and TRBJ2-7; D unresolved. Germline-derived CDR1 and CDR2 are MGHRA and YSYEKL. V shed 3 bases and J shed 3 bases, with 9 bases lying between them. There are 13 residues in the CDR3. CDR3 DNA sequence: TGCGCCAGCAGCCAGGCGGATCTCTACGAGCAGTACTTC. Its translation is CASSQADLYEQYF.

This sequence joins TRBV19 and TRBJ1-2; maybe TRBD1 (6 bases). Germline loops: CDR1 LNHDA, CDR2 SQIVND (reference sequence). The V gene lost 3 bases and the J gene lost 4 bases, with 12 bases spanning the gap. This CDR3 is built from 14 residues. CDR3 coding DNA: TGTGCCAGTAGTATCGGGCGGACAGTCTATGGCTACACCTTC. Translation: CASSIGRTVYGYTF. Complete variable domain (other parts from reference TRBV19 and TRBJ1-2): DGGITQSPKYLFRKEGQNVTLSCEQNLNHDAMYWYRQDPGQGLRLIYYSQIVNDFQKGDIAEGYSVSREKKESFPLTVTSAQKNPTAFYLCASSIGRTVYGYTFGSGTRLTVV.

This clone was seen a few times. This sequence joins TRBV2 and TRBJ1-3; D gene uncertain. CDR1 is SNHLY and CDR2 is FYNNEI in the germline V gene. The CDR3 is 14 residues long. V dropped 9 bases and J dropped 0 bases, with 12 bases sitting between them. Written as DNA, the CDR3 is TGTGCCAGTTCTGTACAGTTCTCTGGAAACACCATATATTTT. Protein sequence: CASSVQFSGNTIYF.

This CDR3 is CASSLDGGEQYF. CDR3 coding DNA: TGTGCCAGCAGCTTAGATGGCGGCGAGCAGTACTTC. The chain links TRBV7-9 to TRBJ2-7; D is uncertain. There are 12 residues in the CDR3. The V end was cut by 1 base, the J end by 6 bases, with 7 bases between. From germline, CDR1 is SEHNR and CDR2 FQNEAQ (reference sequence).

The rearrangement joins TRBV6-2 or TRBV6-3 to TRBJ1-2, with 8 bases matching TRBD1. Germline CDR1 reads MNHEY; CDR2 reads SVGEGT. Germline trimming cut 6 bases from V and 5 bases from J; bases unmatched to any gene: 5. CDR3 length: 13 amino acids. As DNA, the CDR3 is TGTGCCAGCAGCCGACAGGGGAGGTATGGCTACACCTTC. Its translation is CASSRQGRYGYTF.

The chain recombines TRBV23-1 with TRBJ1-2; D is possibly TRBD1 (6 bases). TRBV23-1 is an ORF for which the function is uncertain. V lost 7 bases and J lost 0, with 12 bases in between. The CDR3 spans 14 residues. Here the CDR3 reads CASTRTETNYGYTF. The CDR3 region has the DNA TGCGCCAGCACTCGGACAGAGACTAACTATGGCTACACCTTC.

This clone was seen only a few times. The chain links TRBV7-2 to TRBJ2-1; TRBD2 might be the D (6 bases). The V gene lost 1 base and the J gene lost 0 bases, with 13 bases spanning the gap. Germline CDR1 and CDR2: SGHTA and FQGNSA. The CDR3 is made up of 17 amino acids. The CDR3 DNA is TGTGCCAGCAGCTTAGATCGCCTAGCGAGCTCCTACAATGAGCAGTTCTTC. Translation: CASSLDRLASSYNEQFF.

This chain uses TRBV5-6 with TRBJ2-2, with 8 nucleotides matching TRBD1. After removal of 4 bases from V and 1 base from J, the junction contained 3 bases not matched to a gene. This CDR3 has 15 residues. Germline CDR1 SGHDT, CDR2 YYEEEE. CDR3 nucleotides: TGTGCCAGCAGCCCCGGGACAGGGAACACCGGGGAGCTGTTTTTT. It encodes CASSPGTGNTGELFF.

V gene TRBV12-3 or TRBV12-4 combines with J gene TRBJ2-7, with 8 bases aligning to TRBD1. The CDR3 sequence is 13 residues long. V was pared by 5 bases and J by 2 bases, with 2 bases of the junction left unmatched. The CDR3 DNA sequence: TGTGCCAGCAGTAAACAGGGGGCCTACGAGCAGTACTTC. Translation gives CASSKQGAYEQYF.

DNA for the CDR3: TGTGCCAGCAGTTCAGTCCGCGAGCAGTACGTC. Its translation: CASSSVREQYV. The chain couples TRBV28 to TRBJ2-7, with D uncertain. The germline gives CDR1 MDHEN, CDR2 SYDVKM. Trimming removed 4 bases at V and 6 bases at J, with 7 bases between. The CDR3 runs 11 residues.

There are a few counts of this clone. The genes are TRBV11-3 and TRBJ2-3; 9 nucleotides align to TRBD1. V lost 4 bases and J lost 2; bases outside the gene matches: 1. The CDR3 length is 14 residues. CDR1 is SGHNT, CDR2 YENEEA, per germline. The CDR3 loop is CASSWDRATDTQYF. CDR3 coding DNA: TGTGCCAGCAGCTGGGACAGGGCCACAGATACGCAGTATTTT.

J is TRBJ2-7 and V is TRBV6-2 or TRBV6-3, with TRBD1 matching over 8 bases. The CDR3 totals 15 residues. The germline V gene encodes CDR1 MNHEY and CDR2 SVGEGT. V lost 4 bases, J lost 0 bases, and 5 bases stayed unmatched. The CDR3 DNA follows: TGTGCCAGCAGTTCCCTCGACAGGGGCTCCTACGAGCAGTACTTC. It is translated as CASSSLDRGSYEQYF.

V usage is TRBV9 and J usage is TRBJ2-2; a weak D match, TRBD2 (6 bases). This CDR3 has 15 amino acids. Trimming stripped 2 bases from V and 4 bases from J, with 12 bases between. Germline values: CDR1 SGDLS, CDR2 YYNGEE. CDR3: CASSVQGEATGELFF. In DNA form, the CDR3 reads TGTGCCAGCAGCGTGCAAGGGGAGGCCACCGGGGAGCTGTTTTTT.

This chain joins TRBV19 and TRBJ1-1; 8 nucleotides match TRBD1. The CDR3 is made up of 16 amino acids. V dropped 2 bases and J dropped 0; count of bases not matched to a gene: 5. Germline loops: CDR1 LNHDA, CDR2 SQIVND (reference sequence). The chain's CDR3 is CASSIPTGDMNTEAFF. DNA for the CDR3: TGTGCCAGTAGTATACCGACAGGGGACATGAACACTGAAGCTTTCTTT.

V is TRBV5-1 and J is TRBJ2-7; perhaps TRBD1 as D (6 bases). Germline values: CDR1 SGHRS, CDR2 YFSETQ. V lost 0 bases, J lost 5 bases, and 12 bases lay in between. The CDR3 spans 14 residues. The CDR3 DNA is TGCGCCAGCAGCTTGGGTCGTGGGGGCGACGAGCAGTACGTC. Its protein is CASSLGRGGDEQYV.

This clone has a handful of counts. The chain is built from TRBV5-4 and TRBJ1-2, with a possible D match to TRBD1 (6 bases). The V end was cut by 0 bases, the J end by 9 bases, with 21 bases between. Germline values: CDR1 SGHNT, CDR2 YYREEE (reference sequence). The CDR3 runs 16 residues. In DNA, the CDR3 is TGTGCCAGCAGCTTGGGAGTTGGGGGCAGGGATGTGAGCTACACCTTC. This gives the protein CASSLGVGGRDVSYTF.

The chain couples TRBV6-5 to TRBJ2-7; perhaps TRBD2 as D (6 bases). V was trimmed by 2 bases and J by 6 bases, leaving 11 bases between them. The germline V gene encodes CDR1 MNHEY and CDR2 SVGAGI. CDR3 length equals 13 residues. Here the CDR3 reads CASSYTRDSEQYF. The CDR3 nucleotides read TGTGCCAGCAGTTACACCCGGGACTCCGAGCAGTACTTC.